Listed here is a single T cell receptor beta chain. Its specificity is not known. This record belongs to a study of T cells in Graves' hyperthyroidism and ophthalmopathy. On the study more broadly: Once the initial diagnosis was made, peripheral blood was obtained before any treatment.

Germline CDR1 reads SEHNR; CDR2 reads FQNEAQ (reference sequence). The CDR3 has 14 amino acids. V gave up 8 bases and J gave up 3 bases; unmatched junction bases: 7. Under 3 months was the duration of disease in ophthalmopathy patients, who also had a Clinical Activity Score of at least 3 and a NOSPECS grade of at least 4. Exclusion of patients followed from uncontrolled infection, other autoimmune disease, pregnancy or lactation. Regions amplified from RNA transcripts were the TCR beta CDR3 regions. First-round RT-PCR of the TCR CDR3 relied on the HTBI primer set. TCRdb used MiXCR to reprocess the multiplex PCR reads, holding one entry per CDR3 protein. The sample has over 250,000 distinct CDR3 sequences, about 20% seen once. Study-level results: Also found in blood were most expanded thyroid clonotypes above 0.001.

The sequenced material came from blood. The chain combines TRBV7-9 with TRBJ2-3; 8 positions agree with TRBD2. This clonotype was sampled from a man in his thirties or forties with Graves' ophthalmopathy. The CDR3 here is CASHPSGRTDTQYF. In nucleotides, the CDR3 is TGTGCCAGCCATCCCAGCGGGAGAACAGATACGCAGTATTTT.